This TCR beta chain was captured by sequencing in a study of OX40 agonist ivuxolimab in advanced cancers. About the study: Patients were treated with ivuxolimab, an agonistic anti-OX40 (CD134) antibody.

Details on this clone: Its antigen is currently unknown.

Germline V gene lookup returns CDR1 SGHNT and CDR2 YENEEA. The CDR3 sequence is 15 residues long. Trimming at V came to 6 bases and at J to 7 bases, leaving 5 bases not matched to a gene. The table came from immunoSEQ multiplex PCR; TCRdb's copy has only in-frame clones and leaves some out. Here the sample spans tens of thousands of clones, roughly 89% being singletons. Study-level results: CD4+ T cells averaged fewer expanded clones than CD8+ T cells.

The receptor's source is an adult with an advanced solid tumor such as melanoma, head and neck, liver or kidney cancer. The input for sequencing was CD4+ or CD8+ T cells sorted from blood, taken in a trial of the OX40 agonist ivuxolimab. The rearrangement links TRBV11-3 to TRBJ2-1; TRBD2 matches 14 bases. In nucleotides, the CDR3 is TGTGCCAGCAGTTTGGGACTAGCGGGAGCTAATGAGCAGTTCTTC. It codes for CASSLGLAGANEQFF.